These 31 T cell receptor beta chains were all obtained from the same sample, sequenced in a study of T cell changes during pregnancy in multiple sclerosis. Generated by immunoSEQ multiplex PCR, the TCRdb table keeps only in-frame clones and is missing some. The repertoire holds approximately 47,000 clones, with about 90% as singletons. This specimen consisted of peripheral blood, obtained in the first trimester of pregnancy. Receptors were obtained from a female donor with multiple sclerosis, enrolled in a pregnancy study.

The gene calls are TRBV30 and TRBJ2-3, with TRBD1 as a possible D gene (6 bases). The CDR3 runs 13 residues. Germline V gives CDR1 GTSNPN, CDR2 SVGIG (reference sequence). Trimming stripped 7 bases from V and 6 bases from J, with 17 bases between. CDR3 coding DNA: TGTGCCTCCGTGGTGGGGGCGACTGATACGCAGTATTTT. Amino acid sequence: CASVVGATDTQYF.

The table lists this clone with a count of one. V and J are TRBV7-6 and TRBJ2-1, with TRBD2 identical over 7 bases. Germline values: CDR1 SGHVS, CDR2 FNYEAQ. V lost 3 bases and J lost 3; bases outside the gene matches: 5. The CDR3 spans 15 residues. The CDR3, as DNA: TGTGCCAGCAGCTTGGGGGGGGATTACTACAATGAGCAGTTCTTC. This translates into CASSLGGDYYNEQFF.

The chain links TRBV7-2 to TRBJ1-2; no firm D call. Per germline, CDR1 SGHTA and CDR2 FQGNSA. The CDR3 is 12 amino acids. V gave up 1 base and J gave up 8 bases, with 8 bases separating them. CDR3 loop: CASSLVGRGYTF. CDR3 bases: TGTGCCAGCAGCTTAGTAGGCAGGGGCTACACCTTC. The full variable domain, with the rest looked up from reference TRBV7-2 and TRBJ1-2, is GAGVSQSPSNKVTEKGKDVELRCDPISGHTALYWYRQSLGQGLEFLIYFQGNSAPDKSGLPSDRFSAERTGGSVSTLTIQRTQQEDSAVYLCASSLVGRGYTFGSGTRLTVV.

The V call is TRBV7-9, the J call TRBJ1-5; D is unclear. The germline CDR1 and CDR2 sequences are SEHNR and FQNEAQ (reference sequence). The V end lost 2 bases, the J end lost 7 bases, and 9 bases lay between the germline ends. CDR3 length: 13 residues. CDR3 protein: CASSLSLGQPQHF. The CDR3 DNA sequence: TGTGCCAGCAGCTTATCCCTAGGCCAGCCCCAGCATTTT. The full variable domain, rest sourced from reference TRBV7-9 and TRBJ1-5, is DTGVSQNPRHKITKRGQNVTFRCDPISEHNRLYWYRQTLGQGPEFLTYFQNEAQLEKSRLLSDRFSAERPKGSFSTLEIQRTEQGDSAMYLCASSLSLGQPQHFGDGTRLSIL.

The rearrangement uses TRBV7-9 and TRBJ2-2, with 9 bases matching TRBD1. Looked up from germline, CDR1 is SEHNR and CDR2 is FQNEAQ (reference sequence). The CDR3 runs to 16 residues. V dropped 7 bases and J dropped 5; count of bases not matched to a gene: 11. The CDR3 spells CASNPLGTGRTGELFF. The CDR3 DNA sequence: TGTGCCAGCAACCCCTTGGGGACAGGGAGGACCGGGGAGCTGTTTTTT. The entire variable domain, with the rest obtained from reference TRBV7-9 and TRBJ2-2, is as follows: DTGVSQNPRHKITKRGQNVTFRCDPISEHNRLYWYRQTLGQGPEFLTYFQNEAQLEKSRLLSDRFSAERPKGSFSTLEIQRTEQGDSAMYLCASNPLGTGRTGELFFGEGSRLTVL.

The rearrangement joins TRBV5-1 to TRBJ1-2; 7 bases match TRBD1. CDR1 is SGHRS, CDR2 YFSETQ, per germline. The CDR3 runs to 15 residues. Trimming cost V 0 bases and J 5 bases; bases outside gene matches: 7. The CDR3 region has the DNA TGCGCCAGCAGCTTGGCATTCGGGACAGAATATGGCTACACCTTC. It specifies CASSLAFGTEYGYTF.

The genes are TRBV30 and TRBJ1-2; TRBD1 matches at 7 bases. Germline V gene lookup returns CDR1 GTSNPN and CDR2 SVGIG (reference sequence). The CDR3 is 12 residues long. J lost 8 bases, V lost 5 bases, and 8 bases had no gene match. DNA of the CDR3: TGTGCCTGGGAAACAGGGGCATACGGCTACACCTTC. It codes for CAWETGAYGYTF. The full variable domain, its missing parts supplied by reference TRBV30 and TRBJ1-2, is SQTIHQWPATLVQPVGSPLSLECTVEGTSNPNLYWYRQAAGRGLQLLFYSVGIGQISSEVPQNLSASRPQDRQFILSSKKLLLSDSGFYLCAWETGAYGYTFGSGTRLTVV.

The chain uses TRBV19 and TRBJ1-5; D is unresolved. The germline V gene has CDR1 LNHDA and CDR2 SQIVND (reference sequence). Trimming removed 2 bases at V and 0 bases at J, with 14 bases between. The CDR3 contains 17 residues. The CDR3: CASSIQATEYSNQPQHF. Written as DNA, the CDR3 is TGTGCCAGTAGTATACAGGCCACCGAATATAGCAATCAGCCCCAGCATTTT.

V gene TRBV25-1 combines with J gene TRBJ2-1; 8 bases fit TRBD2. The V gene end was trimmed by 5 bases and the J gene end by 0 bases; junction bases not matched to a gene: 3. CDR1 and CDR2 (germline): MGHDK, SYGVNS. The CDR3 loop spans 15 amino acids. CDR3: CASSRSGGSYNEQFF. The CDR3 DNA reads TGTGCCAGCAGTCGAAGCGGGGGCTCCTACAATGAGCAGTTCTTC.

The V gene is TRBV7-9, the J gene TRBJ2-2; D might be TRBD1 (6 bases). The CDR3 extends over 15 amino acids. Germline V gene data show CDR1 as SEHNR and CDR2 as FQNEAQ (reference sequence). Trimming removed 2 bases at V and 3 bases at J, with 10 bases between. The DNA of the CDR3 is TGTGCCAGCAGCTTAACAGGGCTTTACACCGGGGAGCTGTTTTTT. Its protein product is CASSLTGLYTGELFF. The variable domain in full, completed from reference TRBV7-9 and TRBJ2-2, reads DTGVSQNPRHKITKRGQNVTFRCDPISEHNRLYWYRQTLGQGPEFLTYFQNEAQLEKSRLLSDRFSAERPKGSFSTLEIQRTEQGDSAMYLCASSLTGLYTGELFFGEGSRLTVL.

Written as DNA, the CDR3 is TGTGCTAGTGGTGCCGGGGGTACCCCCCGTACGCAGTATTTT. This translates into CASGAGGTPRTQYF. V gene TRBV12-5 combines with J gene TRBJ2-3, with D possibly TRBD2 on 6 matching bases. Per germline, CDR1 LGHNT and CDR2 FRNRAP. The CDR3 totals 14 residues. The V and J ends lost 5 bases and 8 bases respectively, with 17 bases between them.

The chain combines TRBV7-2 with TRBJ2-1; 9 bases line up with TRBD2. There are 15 residues in the CDR3. The V gene's germline CDR1 is SGHTA and CDR2 FQGNSA. V trimming: 1 base; J trimming: 13 bases; junction bases outside the gene matches: 11. For the CDR3, the DNA is TGTGCCAGCAGCTTAGAACTAGCGGGCCTCAAGAAACAGTTCTTC. Amino acids: CASSLELAGLKKQFF.

The gene calls are TRBV4-3 and TRBJ1-1; D not certain. Germline V gives CDR1 LGHNA, CDR2 YSLEER. The CDR3 sequence is 14 residues long. Trimming left V 0 bases short and J 3 bases short, with 8 bases between. The CDR3 nucleotides read TGCGCCAGCAGCCAAGAGTTGAGGGACACTGAAGCTTTCTTT. Translating gives CASSQELRDTEAFF.

The rearrangement uses TRBV5-8 and TRBJ2-3, with 15 bases matching TRBD2. V was clipped by 4 bases and J by 4 bases; unmatched bases: 7. This CDR3 spans 17 amino acids. Per the germline V gene, CDR1 is SGHTS and CDR2 is YDEGEE. CDR3: CASSIGLAGGLADTQYF. CDR3 nucleotides: TGTGCCAGCAGCATAGGACTAGCGGGGGGGCTGGCAGATACGCAGTATTTT.

V and J are TRBV7-2 and TRBJ1-5; the D gene is possibly TRBD1 (6 bases). This CDR3 has 15 amino acids. Germline V gene lookup returns CDR1 SGHTA and CDR2 FQGNSA. Trimming removed 6 bases from V and 6 bases from J, with 18 bases in between. This CDR3 is CASSPQVTGIQPQHF. Written as DNA, the CDR3 is TGTGCCAGCAGTCCACAGGTCACAGGGATTCAGCCCCAGCATTTT.

The table lists this clone with a count of one. The gene calls are TRBV2 and TRBJ1-1; unclear D gene. This CDR3 comprises 13 residues. Trimming left V 7 bases short and J 2 bases short, with 11 bases between. Germline CDR1 SNHLY, CDR2 FYNNEI. The CDR3 protein is CASKVSPNTEAFF. Written as DNA, the CDR3 is TGTGCCAGCAAAGTCAGTCCTAACACTGAAGCTTTCTTT.

This clone has a single count. CDR3 residues: CASSFRVFTDTQYF. The CDR3 DNA sequence: TGCGCCAGCAGCTTCCGGGTCTTCACAGATACGCAGTATTTT. This rearrangement joins TRBV4-1 to TRBJ2-3, with unresolved D. V was pared by 5 bases and J by 2 bases, with 11 bases between. Germline loops: CDR1 MGHRA, CDR2 YSYEKL. CDR3 size: 14 residues.

This sequence joins TRBV5-1 and TRBJ2-7; D is unresolved. This CDR3 region has 15 residues. CDR1 SGHRS and CDR2 YFSETQ come from the germline V gene. Trimming shortened V by 1 base and J by 2 bases, and 13 bases separated the two germline ends. CDR3 sequence reads: CASSLSTSVPYEQYF. The CDR3 DNA follows: TGCGCCAGCAGCTTGTCCACATCAGTACCCTACGAGCAGTACTTC.

The CDR3 region has the DNA TGTGCCAGCAGCCAAGGCCTACTAGCGGGGGGAGACAATGAGCAGTTCTTC. It specifies CASSQGLLAGGDNEQFF. The chain recombines TRBV4-2 with TRBJ2-1, with 12 bases that match TRBD2. The V and J ends lost 1 base and 5 bases, in that order; junction bases with no gene match: 6. Germline lookup yields CDR1 LGHNA and CDR2 YNFKEQ. The CDR3 totals 17 residues.

The chain couples TRBV5-1 to TRBJ2-7, with 9 bases identical to TRBD1. Germline V gene data show CDR1 as SGHRS and CDR2 as YFSETQ. This CDR3 is built from 15 residues. The junction had 4 bases not matched to a gene; V was cut back by 3 bases and J by 0 bases. CDR3 nucleotides: TGCGCCAGCAGCTCGGGACAGGGTTACTCCTACGAGCAGTACTTC. This encodes CASSSGQGYSYEQYF.

This chain links TRBV5-5 with TRBJ2-1; 7 nucleotides line up with TRBD1. V was pared by 7 bases and J by 0 bases, with 7 bases of the junction left unmatched. CDR3 length: 15 amino acids. The germline CDR1 and CDR2 sequences are SGHKS and YYEKEE (reference sequence). CDR3 DNA: TGTGCCAGCCGCCTGGGGACAGTCTCCTACAATGAGCAGTTCTTC. It is translated as CASRLGTVSYNEQFF.

This rearrangement joins TRBV28 to TRBJ2-1; D may be TRBD1 (5 bases). Germline V gene data show CDR1 as MDHEN and CDR2 as SYDVKM. The CDR3 extends over 14 amino acids. The V end lost 6 bases, the J end lost 7 bases, and 16 bases lay between the germline ends. DNA for the CDR3: TGTGCCAGCAGCCGCAGGGAATCATGGAATGAGCAGTTCTTC. Encoded protein: CASSRRESWNEQFF.

This clone was seen a handful of times. The gene calls are TRBV7-9 and TRBJ1-2; weak D call: TRBD1 (6 bases). Germline values: CDR1 SEHNR, CDR2 FQNEAQ (reference sequence). This CDR3 spans 12 amino acids. Trimming removed 8 bases at V and 4 bases at J, with 11 bases between. CDR3 protein: CASQGRFYGYTF. The CDR3 DNA sequence: TGTGCCAGCCAGGGGCGATTCTATGGCTACACCTTC.

This clone came up a few times. The V gene is TRBV6-4, the J gene TRBJ2-1; tentative D call: TRBD1 (6 bases). V lost 3 bases and J lost 4, with 7 bases in between. The CDR3 length is 13 residues. The germline V gene encodes CDR1 MRHNA and CDR2 SNTAGT. This CDR3 is CASSEDSYNEQFF. Written as DNA, the CDR3 is TGTGCCAGCAGTGAGGACAGTTACAATGAGCAGTTCTTC.

The chain links TRBV7-8 to TRBJ1-1; 7 bases fit TRBD1. Unmatched junction bases numbered 9, after V lost 1 base and J lost 1 base. Germline CDR1 is SGHVS and CDR2 is FQNEAQ. CDR3 length: 17 residues. Here the CDR3 reads CASSLGQGIFWNTEAFF. CDR3 in DNA: TGTGCCAGCAGCTTAGGACAGGGAATCTTCTGGAACACTGAAGCTTTCTTT.

This chain links TRBV27 with TRBJ1-1, with D maybe TRBD1 (5 bases). Germline V CDR1 and CDR2: MNHEY, SMNVEV (reference sequence). The CDR3 is made up of 14 amino acids. Trimming cost V 3 bases and J 7 bases, with 15 bases left between them. As DNA, the CDR3 is TGTGCCAGCAGTTTTAAGGGGTTTCGGAGTGAAGCTTTCTTT. It translates to CASSFKGFRSEAFF.

The chain combines TRBV5-1 with TRBJ1-2, with D possibly matching TRBD1 (5 bases). V was cut by 0 bases and J by 6 bases, with 9 bases left in between. Germline assignment: CDR1 SGHRS and CDR2 YFSETQ. The CDR3 runs to 13 residues. The CDR3 DNA reads TGCGCCAGCAGCTTGGCCAGGGATCATGGCTACACCTTC. It yields the protein CASSLARDHGYTF.

In its sample, this clone was seen once. In nucleotides, the CDR3 is TGCGCCAGCAGCCCTACGTTGGGGGGGCTAACCACTAATGAAAAACTGTTTTTT. It translates to CASSPTLGGLTTNEKLFF. The rearrangement uses TRBV4-1 and TRBJ1-4, with D tentatively TRBD1 (6 bases). The V gene's germline CDR1 is MGHRA and CDR2 YSYEKL. This CDR3 has 18 amino acids. Trimming took off 4 bases at V and 2 bases at J, with 20 bases between the two ends.

The chain recombines TRBV27 with TRBJ1-3; 10 bases align to TRBD1. The J segment lost 3 bases and the V segment lost 5 bases, leaving 7 bases of the junction unmatched. In germline, CDR1 is MNHEY, CDR2 SMNVEV (reference sequence). CDR3 length: 16 residues. The CDR3 nucleotides read TGTGCCAGCAGTCCCCTGACAGGGGGCGTTGGAAACACCATATATTTT. It translates to CASSPLTGGVGNTIYF.

This chain uses TRBV11-1 with TRBJ1-1; TRBD1 might be the D (5 bases). CDR3 length equals 13 residues. V was trimmed by 1 base and J by 5 bases, leaving 8 bases between them. Germline-derived CDR1 and CDR2 are SGHAT and FQDESV (reference sequence). The CDR3 here is CASSLDRGTEAFF. The CDR3 nucleotides are TGTGCCAGCAGCTTAGATAGGGGAACTGAAGCTTTCTTT. Drawing the rest from reference TRBV11-1 and TRBJ1-1, the complete variable domain is EAEVAQSPRYKITEKSQAVAFWCDPISGHATLYWYRQILGQGPELLVQFQDESVVDDSQLPKDRFSAERLKGVDSTLKIQPAELGDSAMYLCASSLDRGTEAFFGQGTRLTVV.

CDR3 amino acids: CASSLAYNQPQHF. The CDR3 bases are TGCGCCAGCAGCTTAGCGTACAATCAGCCCCAGCATTTT. The chain uses TRBV5-1 and TRBJ1-5, with D unclear. CDR1 and CDR2 from the germline V gene are SGHRS and YFSETQ. The CDR3 extends over 13 amino acids. The V end was cut by 2 bases, the J end by 3 bases, with 6 bases between. Full variable domain (outside the CDR3, taken from reference TRBV5-1 and TRBJ1-5): KAGVTQTPRYLIKTRGQQVTLSCSPISGHRSVSWYQQTPGQGLQFLFEYFSETQRNKGNFPGRFSGRQFSNSRSEMNVSTLELGDSALYLCASSLAYNQPQHFGDGTRLSIL.